This TCR beta chain was observed in a study of blood T cell repertoires in COVID-19. About the study: The United States, Italy and Spain supplied acute and convalescent COVID-19 samples. T cells, B-cell-depleted T cells, or PBMCs supplied cDNA or gDNA.

The table came from immunoSEQ multiplex PCR; TCRdb's copy has only in-frame clones and leaves some out. The data hold some 670,000 clones, with 85% to 90% observed a single time. Germline values: CDR1 SGHVS, CDR2 FNYEAQ. The length of the CDR3 is 17 residues. The ends were cut back, 0 bases at V and 6 bases at J, with 20 bases in the middle. The sample was peripheral blood. The receptor was isolated from a woman younger than 30 with acute or convalescent COVID-19. The chain employs TRBV7-6 and TRBJ2-5; perhaps TRBD2 as D (7 bases). The CDR3 spells CASSLADGGPPPQTQYF. The CDR3 DNA sequence: TGTGCCAGCAGCTTAGCCGACGGGGGGCCCCCGCCGCAGACCCAGTACTTC.